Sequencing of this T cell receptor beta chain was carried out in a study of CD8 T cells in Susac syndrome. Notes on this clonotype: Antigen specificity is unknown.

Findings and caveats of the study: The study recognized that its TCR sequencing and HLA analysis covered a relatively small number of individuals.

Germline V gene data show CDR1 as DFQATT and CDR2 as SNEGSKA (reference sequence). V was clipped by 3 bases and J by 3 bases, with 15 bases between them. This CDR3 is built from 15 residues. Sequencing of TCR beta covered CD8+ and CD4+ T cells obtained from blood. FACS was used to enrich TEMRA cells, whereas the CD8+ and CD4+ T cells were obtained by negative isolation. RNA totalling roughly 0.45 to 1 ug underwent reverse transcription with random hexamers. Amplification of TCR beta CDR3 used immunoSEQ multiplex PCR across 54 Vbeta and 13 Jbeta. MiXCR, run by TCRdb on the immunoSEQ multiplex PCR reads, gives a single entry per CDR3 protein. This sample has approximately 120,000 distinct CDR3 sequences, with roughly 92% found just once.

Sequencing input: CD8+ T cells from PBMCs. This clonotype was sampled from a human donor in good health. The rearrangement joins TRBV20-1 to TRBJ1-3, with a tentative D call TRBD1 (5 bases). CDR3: CSASWAGQGGNTIYF. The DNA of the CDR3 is TGCAGTGCTAGTTGGGCGGGGCAGGGTGGAAACACCATATATTTT.